This T cell receptor (beta chain) derives from a study of blood T cell repertoires in COVID-19. For the study at large: There were acute and convalescent COVID-19 samples, and they came from the United States, Italy and Spain.

The CDR3 length is 15 residues. Germline loops: CDR1 SGHAT, CDR2 FQNNGV. V shed 5 bases and J 4 bases; nucleotides not matched to a gene: 11. Source study methods: Amplifying reference gene primers gave estimates of nucleated cell counts. The protocol was immunoSEQ multiplex PCR, while the TCRdb copy is restricted to in-frame clones and leaves out a portion. That table is the source of V, J and clone size, and D and trimming were worked out from the DNA. Among 50,000 to 65,000 clones listed, 87% were seen once. This sequence was found in a woman of 80 years or more with COVID-19, enrolled during active disease. The gene calls are TRBV11-2 and TRBJ2-7, with 7 bases that match TRBD1. Sequences were obtained from peripheral blood. CDR3 nucleotide sequence: TGTGCCAGCAGCGTCTCGACAGGGTCCATGTACGAGCAGTACTTC. Translating it yields CASSVSTGSMYEQYF.